This is a list of T cell receptor beta chains from one sample in a study of T cell repertoires in cytomegalovirus infection. TCRdb itself ran the reads through MiXCR, one entry per CDR3 protein. There are approximately 500,000 distinct CDR3 sequences in the sample; approximately 15% occur only once, and about 24% lies in the top ten. Sequenced input: CD8+ T cells from PBMCs. These receptors were collected from a human donor in good health (CMV status not recorded). Some clones in this sample may be carry-over from other donors' samples. Each CDR3 is given with its conserved first and last residue. The order of the fields is V gene, D gene, clone size, J gene, CDR3 DNA, CDR3 protein. D genes are given only for firm matches. Where a row states a size, it is once, few, many or the class of an expanded clone; other rows omit it.

>TRBV2|TRBD1|many|TRBJ1-1
TGTGCCAGCATGGACAGGAGAGAAGCTTTCTTT
CASMDRREAFF
>TRBV19|-|few|TRBJ1-1
TGTGCCAGTAACCCTGATTTTTGGAAGAACACTGAAGCTTTCTTT
CASNPDFWKNTEAFF
>TRBV5-6|TRBD1|-|TRBJ1-2
TGTGCCAGCAGCTGGGACTGGGACAGGGGTAGTGGCTACACCTTC
CASSWDWDRGSGYTF
>TRBV7-9|TRBD2|many|TRBJ2-4
TGTGCCAGCAGCTTCCGGGGGGACGCCAAAAACATTCAGTACTTC
CASSFRGDAKNIQYF
>TRBV4-1|-|-|TRBJ1-4
TGCGCCAGCAGCCAAGTATCCAATGAAAAACTGTTTTTT
CASSQVSNEKLFF
>TRBV9|-|few|TRBJ2-3
TGTGCCAGCAGCGCCTCAGGGGAGAAGGATACGCAGTATTTT
CASSASGEKDTQYF
>TRBV4-1|-|many|TRBJ2-1
TGCGCCAGCAGTCGGCAGGATGAGCAGTTCTTC
CASSRQDEQFF
>TRBV10-3|-|few|TRBJ1-2
TGTGCCATCAGTGAGCCTACTGGACGTGCTAACTATGGCTACACCTTC
CAISEPTGRANYGYTF
>TRBV6-1|-|many|TRBJ2-5
TGTGCCAGCGCTGGGGGAGGACCCATAGGATTCGAGACCCAGTACTTC
CASAGGGPIGFETQYF
>TRBV12-3/TRBV12-4|-|-|TRBJ1-4
TGTGCCAGCAGTTTATCGCGACAGTCAAATGAAAAACTGTTTTTT
CASSLSRQSNEKLFF
>TRBV7-6|-|many|TRBJ1-5
TGTGCCAGCAGCTTAGGGGTAATTAGCAATCAGCCCCAGCATTTT
CASSLGVISNQPQHF
>TRBV10-3|TRBD2|many|TRBJ2-1
TGTGCCATCAGGCTAGCGGGGGGATACAATGAGCAGTTCTTC
CAIRLAGGYNEQFF
>TRBV11-2|TRBD2|many|TRBJ2-1
TGTGCCAGCAGCTCTCTAGCGGGAGAGAACCCTGAGCAGTTCTTC
CASSSLAGENPEQFF
>TRBV5-5|TRBD2|-|TRBJ2-5
TGTGCCAGCAGCGGGACTAGCGAGGAGACCCAGTACTTC
CASSGTSEETQYF
>TRBV7-9|-|many|TRBJ2-5
TGTGCCAGCAGCTTATGGGGGCCACAAGAGACCCAGTACTTC
CASSLWGPQETQYF
>TRBV24-1|TRBD1|many|TRBJ1-5
TGTGCCACCCAACAGGGGGGCGATCAGCCCCAGCATTTT
CATQQGGDQPQHF
>TRBV7-3|TRBD1|few|TRBJ2-2
TGTGCCACCAGGGGGACAGCCGAAAGGACCGGGGAGCTGTTTTTT
CATRGTAERTGELFF
>TRBV6-6|TRBD1|many|TRBJ2-5
TGTGCCAGCAGTTACCCTCGACAGGGACAATCCCAAGAGACCCAGTACTTC
CASSYPRQGQSQETQYF
>TRBV4-1|-|few|TRBJ2-1
TGCGCCAGCAGCCAAGATGAAGGGAATCCCTACAATGAGCAGTTCTTC
CASSQDEGNPYNEQFF
>TRBV6-5|TRBD2|many|TRBJ2-5
TGTGCCAGCAGTCCCCAACTAGCGGAGGAGACCCAGTACTTC
CASSPQLAEETQYF
>TRBV11-2|-|many|TRBJ2-7
TGTGCCAGCAGCTTAGGTCGAGGGGCCGAGCAGTACTTC
CASSLGRGAEQYF
>TRBV7-6|TRBD1|many|TRBJ1-3
TGTGCCAGCAGCTCCCATCAGGGGGCTCATGGAAACACCATATATTTT
CASSSHQGAHGNTIYF
>TRBV12-3/TRBV12-4|-|many|TRBJ1-5
TGTGCCAGCAGCCCTACAGGGCGTCAGCCCCAGCATTTT
CASSPTGRQPQHF
>TRBV4-1|-|many|TRBJ1-2
TGCGCCAGCAGCCAAGCAGGGCAGAACTATGGCTACACCTTC
CASSQAGQNYGYTF
>TRBV29-1|-|-|TRBJ1-1
TGCAGCGTCGTAGGTTCGCTTCTTGAGGACACTGAAGCTTTCTTT
CSVVGSLLEDTEAFF
>TRBV7-8|TRBD1|many|TRBJ1-5
TGTGCCAGCAGCTTCGTGCCACAGGGGGCGAAAGGAAGCAATCAGCCCCAGCATTTT
CASSFVPQGAKGSNQPQHF
>TRBV27|TRBD1|few|TRBJ1-4
TGTGCCAGCAGACAAACAGGGGGTGGTGAAAAACTGTTTTTT
CASRQTGGGEKLFF
>TRBV6-5|-|many|TRBJ1-2
TGTGCCAGCAGTTACTCAGAGACAGCTATCTATGGCTACACCTTC
CASSYSETAIYGYTF
>TRBV20-1|-|few|TRBJ2-1
TGCAGTGCTGAAGCCGTTGGTTACCATAGGGGGAATGAGCAGTTCTTC
CSAEAVGYHRGNEQFF
>TRBV3-1|-|few|TRBJ1-1
TGTGCCAGCAGCCAAAAGTTCCCCCCTGAAGCTTTCTTT
CASSQKFPPEAFF
>TRBV10-3|-|few|TRBJ2-7
TGTGCCATCAGTGAAAGTGGGCAGGGCTACGAGCAGTACTTC
CAISESGQGYEQYF
>TRBV5-4|-|-|TRBJ2-1
TGTGCCAGCAGCTCGGACTATAACAATGAGCAGTTCTTC
CASSSDYNNEQFF
>TRBV7-8|-|many|TRBJ1-1
TGTGCCAGCAGCTTAGCCGGGACGGATGAAGCTTTCTTT
CASSLAGTDEAFF
>TRBV7-9|-|many|TRBJ1-1
TGTGCCAGCAGCGATACAGGGACTGAAGCTTTCTTT
CASSDTGTEAFF
>TRBV10-2|-|-|TRBJ2-7
TGCGCCAGCATCGAGGGGGTAGAGCAGTACTTC
CASIEGVEQYF
>TRBV20-1|-|many|TRBJ1-2
TGCAGTGCTAGAAATTCCGGGACAAGGAGAAGAAGCTATGGCTACACCTTC
CSARNSGTRRRSYGYTF
>TRBV7-4|TRBD1|-|TRBJ2-1
TGTGCCAGCAGTCCCCAGGGGGTTGAGCAGTTCTTC
CASSPQGVEQFF
>TRBV7-8|TRBD1|many|TRBJ1-5
TGTGCCAGCAGCTTAGGGTCAGGGGGAATCAATCAGCCCCAGCATTTT
CASSLGSGGINQPQHF
>TRBV7-9|-|-|TRBJ1-6
TGTGCCAGCAGCTCCTCAGAAACTAATTCACCCCTCCACTTT
CASSSSETNSPLHF
>TRBV6-1|-|few|TRBJ2-7
TGTGCCAGCAGTGAAAGCGAATTGACCTCCTACGAGCAGTACTTC
CASSESELTSYEQYF
>TRBV5-1|-|once|TRBJ2-3
TGCGCCAGCAGCTTGGGAAGGCGCACAGATACGCAGTATTTT
CASSLGRRTDTQYF